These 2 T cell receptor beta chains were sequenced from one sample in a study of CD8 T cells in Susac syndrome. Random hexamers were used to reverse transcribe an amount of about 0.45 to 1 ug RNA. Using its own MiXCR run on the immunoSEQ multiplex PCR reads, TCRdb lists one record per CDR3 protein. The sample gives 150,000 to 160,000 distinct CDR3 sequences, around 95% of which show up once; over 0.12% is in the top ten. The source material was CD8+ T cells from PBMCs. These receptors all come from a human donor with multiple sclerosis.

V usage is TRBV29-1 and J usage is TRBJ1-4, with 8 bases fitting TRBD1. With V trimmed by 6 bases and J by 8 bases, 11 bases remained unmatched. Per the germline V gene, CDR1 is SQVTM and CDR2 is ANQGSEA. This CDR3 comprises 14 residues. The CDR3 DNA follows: TGCAGCGTGGAAATCAGGGGGCTACGCGAAAAACTGTTTTTT. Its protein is CSVEIRGLREKLFF.

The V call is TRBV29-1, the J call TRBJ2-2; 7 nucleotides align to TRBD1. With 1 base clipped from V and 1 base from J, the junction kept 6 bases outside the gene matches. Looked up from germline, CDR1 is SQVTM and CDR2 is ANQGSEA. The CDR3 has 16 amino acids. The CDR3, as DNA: TGCAGCGTTGAAGCCACGGGACAGAGGAACACCGGGGAGCTGTTTTTT. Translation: CSVEATGQRNTGELFF.